This T cell receptor (beta chain) was retrieved from a study of T cell responses to AZD1222 COVID-19 vaccine. General observations from the study: Sampling that yielded the repertoires occurred only after the peak T cell response.

This clone was observed a single time. The antigen remains undetermined. Method: immunoSEQ multiplex PCR; TCRdb's copy keeps in-frame clones and lacks some. This table has approximately 68,000 clones, around 86% appearing once. The material was peripheral blood, obtained on day 0 of AZD1222 vaccination. This receptor was identified in an adult in good health.

The CDR3 region is CASSSMTRINSPLHF. The CDR3 DNA sequence: TGTGCCAGCAGTTCCATGACACGAATTAATTCACCCCTCCACTTT. The rearrangement links TRBV6-5 to TRBJ1-6; D remains unclear. Trimming cost V 4 bases and J 6 bases, with 13 bases left between them. Germline values: CDR1 MNHEY, CDR2 SVGAGI. The CDR3 contains 15 residues.